This TCR beta chain was sequenced for a study of OX40 agonist ivuxolimab in advanced cancers. Across the study: Ivuxolimab, which patients received intravenously every 2 weeks, was dosed at 0.01 to 10 mg/kg. The mean age was approximately 60 years, ranging from roughly 23 to 80, with around four fifths of participants male.

Whole-study results and caveats: The authors also found low normalized T-cell clonal expansion in some nonresponders. The CD4+ and CD8+ T cells in the blood had expanded clonally by week 6 at 0.1 to 3.0 mg/kg.

Using immunoSEQ multiplex PCR, the repertoire was profiled, and TCRdb retains in-frame clones only, with some absent. The top ten clones hold over 3.5% of a sample with about 62,000 clones, less than 85% of them seen once. Regarding this clone: The antigen is undetermined.

Germline CDR1 reads SNHLY; CDR2 reads FYNNEI. With 6 bases clipped from V and 9 bases from J, the junction kept 7 bases outside the gene matches. This CDR3 region has 14 residues. This specimen was CD4+ or CD8+ T cells sorted from blood, taken in a trial of the OX40 agonist ivuxolimab. The sequence derives from an adult with an advanced solid tumor such as melanoma, head and neck, liver or kidney cancer. The V and J genes are TRBV2 and TRBJ2-1, with TRBD2 matching 11 bases. The CDR3: CASRSLAGAGEQFF. CDR3 sequence (DNA): TGTGCCAGCAGGTCACTAGCGGGGGCTGGTGAGCAGTTCTTC.